This T cell receptor beta chain emerged from a study of cytomegalovirus exposure and HLA in healthy donors. The study, taken as a whole, reports: It was taken for granted in presence/absence analyses that sequencing depth across donors was roughly uniform.

Amplification used 60 Vbeta primers and 13 Jbeta primers. Clones were sequenced by immunoSEQ multiplex PCR, and TCRdb holds only the in-frame ones, with some missing. The sample records some 170,000 clones, roughly 78% being singletons. On this clone itself: Its antigen is still unknown.

Material for sequencing was PBMCs. This receptor was identified in a man aged 35-49 years in good health and CMV-seronegative.

CDR3 in amino acids: CASKGGAFEKLFF. The DNA of the CDR3 is TGTGCCTCAAAAGGGGGCGCGTTTGAAAAACTGTTTTTT. V and J are TRBV19 and TRBJ1-4; 7 bases match TRBD1. Germline V gene data show CDR1 as LNHDA and CDR2 as SQIVND (reference sequence). J was trimmed by 7 bases and V by 11 bases; bases with no gene match: 10. CDR3 length: 13 amino acids.